Presented here are 31 T cell receptor beta chains from one specimen sequenced in a study of T cells in Graves' hyperthyroidism and ophthalmopathy. What was amplified from RNA transcripts were TCR beta CDR3 regions. Initially, a first-round RT-PCR of the TCR CDR3 employed the HTBI primer set. Using its own MiXCR run on the multiplex PCR reads, TCRdb lists one record per CDR3 protein. The sample consists of almost 350,000 distinct CDR3 sequences, 15% to 20% of them appearing once. Sequencing was performed on blood. These receptors came from a woman in her thirties or forties with Graves' ophthalmopathy.

This clonotype was seen repeatedly, ten times or more. V and J are TRBV10-1 and TRBJ2-7; no clear D. Trimming left V 3 bases short and J 1 base short, with 13 bases between. CDR1 WNHNN and CDR2 SYGVQD come from the germline V gene (reference sequence). The CDR3 extends over 15 amino acids. The CDR3: CASSEDRSISYEQYF. The CDR3 DNA is TGCGCCAGCAGTGAAGACCGATCAATTTCCTACGAGCAGTACTTC.

V is TRBV11-2 and J is TRBJ1-1; 8 bases map to TRBD1. V lost 1 base to trimming and J lost 1 base; unmatched junction nucleotides: 5. The germline V gene encodes CDR1 SGHAT and CDR2 FQNNGV. This CDR3 is built from 16 residues. The CDR3, as DNA: TGTGCCAGCAGCTTAGTCACAGGGGGGAGGAACACTGAAGCTTTCTTT. This encodes CASSLVTGGRNTEAFF.

This clonotype was counted many times. The rearrangement uses TRBV6-1 and TRBJ2-5; 10 nucleotides agree with TRBD2. J lost 2 bases, V lost 2 bases, and 8 bases had no gene match. Germline V lookup: CDR1 MNHNS, CDR2 SASEGT. The CDR3 runs 17 residues. This chain's CDR3 is CASSELAGAMGQETQYF. For the CDR3, the DNA is TGTGCCAGCAGTGAACTAGCGGGGGCGATGGGGCAAGAGACCCAGTACTTC.

This sequence joins TRBV12-3 or TRBV12-4 and TRBJ2-7; 16 nucleotides match TRBD2. This CDR3 has 17 amino acids. V lost 5 bases to trimming and J lost 7 bases; unmatched junction nucleotides: 11. CDR3 in DNA: TGTGCCAGCAGTCCCGGGACTAGCGGGAGGGCCGGGTCAGAGCAGTACTTC. It codes for CASSPGTSGRAGSEQYF.

This clonotype was counted ten times or more. J is TRBJ2-7 and V is TRBV15; the D gene is possibly TRBD1 (5 bases). V was shortened by 0 bases and J by 2 bases, with 11 bases between the two germline ends. Germline assignment: CDR1 LNHNV and CDR2 YYDKDF (reference sequence). This CDR3 comprises 15 residues. Here the CDR3 reads CATSRDPTGPYEQYF. The CDR3 DNA reads TGTGCCACCAGCAGAGATCCAACAGGCCCCTACGAGCAGTACTTC.

This clonotype showed up many times. This chain uses TRBV2 with TRBJ1-1; 9 bases are a match to TRBD1. The V gene's germline CDR1 is SNHLY and CDR2 FYNNEI. V lost 1 base to trimming and J lost 4 bases; unmatched junction nucleotides: 7. The CDR3 covers 16 residues. CDR3 residues: CASSEGDRVGSTEAFF. In DNA form, the CDR3 reads TGTGCCAGCAGTGAAGGGGACAGGGTGGGAAGCACTGAAGCTTTCTTT.

This clonotype has ten or more counts. The chain has TRBV6-5 and TRBJ2-3, with 9 bases identical to TRBD2. J was trimmed by 6 bases and V by 7 bases; bases with no gene match: 14. CDR3 length equals 16 residues. Germline CDR1 MNHEY, CDR2 SVGAGI. The CDR3 sequence is CASTFPAGGFADTQYF. CDR3 in DNA: TGTGCCAGCACGTTCCCAGCGGGAGGCTTCGCCGATACGCAGTATTTT.

This clonotype has ten or more counts. The chain combines TRBV4-1 with TRBJ2-2, with D perhaps matching TRBD2 (5 bases). The V gene lost 0 bases and the J gene lost 7 bases, with 18 bases spanning the gap. Germline values: CDR1 MGHRA, CDR2 YSYEKL. This CDR3 spans 17 amino acids. The CDR3 protein is CASSQEGGARAGGELFF. The CDR3, as DNA: TGCGCCAGCAGCCAAGAAGGTGGAGCGCGGGCTGGCGGGGAGCTGTTTTTT.

This clonotype has a count of ten or more. The chain has TRBV12-3 or TRBV12-4 and TRBJ1-2; tentative D call: TRBD1 (5 bases). V was pared by 3 bases and J by 4 bases, with 9 bases between. This CDR3 comprises 13 residues. The CDR3 sequence: CASSFNRFYGYTF. The CDR3 region has the DNA TGTGCCAGCAGTTTTAACAGGTTCTATGGCTACACCTTC.

V gene TRBV6-5 combines with J gene TRBJ2-2; possibly TRBD1 for D (5 bases). Germline V gives CDR1 MNHEY, CDR2 SVGAGI. The CDR3 contains 15 residues. V was pared by 2 bases and J by 2 bases, with 9 bases between. CDR3 in DNA: TGTGCCAGCAGTTACGCCCAGGGTAACACCGGGGAGCTGTTTTTT. This translates into CASSYAQGNTGELFF.

This clonotype was seen many times. V usage is TRBV30 and J usage is TRBJ2-5, with D unresolved. The length of the CDR3 is 11 residues. The V end lost 1 base, the J end lost 5 bases, and 5 bases lay between the germline ends. Germline V gene lookup returns CDR1 GTSNPN and CDR2 SVGIG (reference sequence). The CDR3 region is CAWSARETQYF. As DNA, the CDR3 is TGTGCCTGGAGTGCAAGGGAGACCCAGTACTTC.

Many counts were recorded for this clonotype. The V and J genes are TRBV3-1 and TRBJ1-2, with 9 bases identical to TRBD1. V shed 6 bases, J shed 4 bases, and the junction held 6 bases outside the gene matches. CDR3 length: 14 residues. Germline V gene lookup returns CDR1 LGHDT and CDR2 YNNKEL (reference sequence). CDR3 region: CASRGQGFRYGYTF. The CDR3 DNA sequence: TGTGCCAGCAGAGGACAGGGGTTTCGCTATGGCTACACCTTC.

V gene TRBV28 combines with J gene TRBJ2-5; D not resolved. The V gene lost 6 bases and the J gene lost 1 base, with 12 bases spanning the gap. This CDR3 spans 14 amino acids. The V gene's germline CDR1 is MDHEN and CDR2 SYDVKM. CDR3 amino acids: CASRADVGQETQYF. CDR3 DNA: TGTGCCAGCAGGGCCGACGTAGGCCAAGAGACCCAGTACTTC.

This clonotype was observed a few times. The chain recombines TRBV7-2 with TRBJ1-5; D might be TRBD1 (6 bases). Trimming shortened V by 8 bases and J by 7 bases, and 15 bases separated the two germline ends. The CDR3 runs 13 residues. Germline loops: CDR1 SGHTA, CDR2 FQGNSA. CDR3 nucleotides: TGTGCCAGCGCTGATAGGGGGGGCCAGCCCCAGCATTTT. Translating gives CASADRGGQPQHF. The full variable domain, rest sourced from reference TRBV7-2 and TRBJ1-5, is GAGVSQSPSNKVTEKGKDVELRCDPISGHTALYWYRQSLGQGLEFLIYFQGNSAPDKSGLPSDRFSAERTGGSVSTLTIQRTQQEDSAVYLCASADRGGQPQHFGDGTRLSIL.

This clonotype was seen repeatedly, ten times or more. The rearrangement uses TRBV28 and TRBJ1-2, with D possibly matching TRBD1 (6 bases). V was clipped by 5 bases and J by 2 bases, with 24 bases between them. The CDR3 extends over 18 amino acids. Germline assignment: CDR1 MDHEN and CDR2 SYDVKM. The CDR3 loop reads CASSPPMGGQGRNYGYTF. DNA of the CDR3: TGTGCCAGCAGTCCCCCTATGGGGGGGCAGGGGAGGAACTATGGCTACACCTTC.

This clonotype was picked up many times. CDR3 in DNA: TGCAGTGCTAGAGCTCCGATCTACGAGCAGTACTTC. Its translation: CSARAPIYEQYF. The rearrangement uses TRBV20-1 and TRBJ2-7; D gene uncertain. V was pared by 1 base and J by 3 bases, with 7 bases between. Germline V gene data show CDR1 as DFQATT and CDR2 as SNEGSKA (reference sequence). The CDR3 loop spans 12 amino acids.

This clonotype was seen at least ten times. The J gene is TRBJ2-7, the V gene TRBV12-3 or TRBV12-4, with 12 nucleotides matching TRBD1. V dropped 5 bases and J dropped 6; count of bases not matched to a gene: 5. The CDR3 length is 14 residues. DNA for the CDR3: TGTGCCAGCAGTCTGGGACAGGGGGCCAGCGAGCAGTACTTC. It codes for CASSLGQGASEQYF.

In this sample, this clonotype turned up many times. The V and J genes are TRBV28 and TRBJ1-5; D remains unclear. This CDR3 contains 13 residues. The germline V and J ends were trimmed by 11 bases and 0 bases, with 11 bases remaining between them. Germline loops: CDR1 MDHEN, CDR2 SYDVKM. The CDR3 protein is CACEGISNQPQHF. Here the CDR3 DNA reads TGTGCCTGCGAAGGAATTAGCAATCAGCCCCAGCATTTT.

Ten or more counts support this clonotype. The gene calls are TRBV13 and TRBJ2-7; D gene uncertain. V dropped 0 bases and J dropped 3 bases, with 6 bases sitting between them. The CDR3 is 13 amino acids. CDR1 and CDR2 from the germline V gene are PRHDT and FYEKMQ (reference sequence). CDR3 sequence: CASSLGSNYEQYF. For the CDR3, the DNA is TGTGCCAGCAGCTTAGGGTCCAACTACGAGCAGTACTTC.

This clonotype has ten or more counts. The gene calls are TRBV10-2 and TRBJ2-7; 9 bases fit TRBD1. The CDR3 sequence is 13 residues long. The germline V gene encodes CDR1 WSHSY and CDR2 SAAADI. J gave up 4 bases and V 6 bases, and 4 bases lay outside the gene matches. Here the CDR3 DNA reads TGCGCCAGCAGACCGGGACAGGGTTACGAGCAGTACTTC. Translation gives CASRPGQGYEQYF.

This clonotype was observed a few times. The chain couples TRBV24-1 to TRBJ1-2; D not resolved. This CDR3 has 11 amino acids. The V end was cut by 9 bases, the J end by 6 bases, with 10 bases between. Germline CDR1 reads KGHDR; CDR2 reads SFDVKD. The CDR3 DNA is TGTGCCACCGCCGACCGCAATGGCTACACCTTC. It yields the protein CATADRNGYTF.

This clonotype was counted ten times or more. The chain combines TRBV3-1 with TRBJ1-5; D unresolved. Germline-derived CDR1 and CDR2 are LGHDT and YNNKEL (reference sequence). The CDR3 has 15 amino acids. Trimming took off 3 bases at V and 2 bases at J, with 11 bases between the two ends. CDR3 amino acids: CASSQAGIGNQPQHF. CDR3 DNA: TGTGCCAGCAGCCAGGCAGGTATCGGCAATCAGCCCCAGCATTTT.

This chain connects TRBV6-1 to TRBJ1-1; D remains unclear. V lost 7 bases and J lost 0, with 12 bases in between. Germline V gives CDR1 MNHNS, CDR2 SASEGT. There are 14 residues in the CDR3. For the CDR3, the DNA is TGTGCCAGCACCAAGCCCGGCATGAACACTGAAGCTTTCTTT. It encodes CASTKPGMNTEAFF.

This clonotype was observed at least ten times. The genes are TRBV6-5 and TRBJ2-5; D unresolved. The V gene lost 5 bases and the J gene lost 0 bases, with 16 bases spanning the gap. Germline V CDR1 and CDR2: MNHEY, SVGAGI. The CDR3 is 16 amino acids. The CDR3 here is CASSPFLGSYQETQYF. The DNA for the CDR3 is TGTGCCAGCAGTCCCTTCTTGGGCAGCTACCAAGAGACCCAGTACTTC.

This clonotype came up many times. The chain uses TRBV15 and TRBJ1-1, with D tentatively TRBD1 (6 bases). This CDR3 contains 15 residues. Germline values: CDR1 LNHNV, CDR2 YYDKDF (reference sequence). Trimming cost V 0 bases and J 2 bases, with 10 bases left between them. This CDR3 is CATSREHRANTEAFF. The DNA for the CDR3 is TGTGCCACCAGCAGAGAGCACAGGGCCAACACTGAAGCTTTCTTT.

Comment on this clonotype: A clone one base away is much larger, so this may be a read error. V is TRBV6-1 and J is TRBJ1-2; possibly TRBD1 for D (5 bases). V was cut by 9 bases and J by 8 bases, with 10 bases left in between. Per germline, CDR1 MNHNS and CDR2 SASEGT. CDR3 length equals 10 residues. CDR3 nucleotides: TGTGCCAGGAGGCGGGGGGGCTACACCTTC. Translating it yields CARRRGGYTF.

The chain joins TRBV6-5 to TRBJ2-5; D is undetermined. V gave up 4 bases and J gave up 4 bases, with 13 bases separating them. The CDR3 extends over 14 amino acids. In germline, CDR1 is MNHEY, CDR2 SVGAGI. The CDR3 bases are TGTGCCAGCAGTTCCCCCCTAAGGGCAGAGACCCAGTACTTC. It specifies CASSSPLRAETQYF.

This clonotype came up many times. V usage is TRBV30 and J usage is TRBJ1-2; D gene unclear. The germline V and J ends were trimmed by 5 bases and 8 bases, with 21 bases remaining between them. The CDR3 runs 14 residues. Per germline, CDR1 GTSNPN and CDR2 SVGIG (reference sequence). The CDR3 spells CAWSVAPTTWGYTF. The CDR3 bases are TGTGCCTGGTCGGTGGCACCGACCACCTGGGGCTACACCTTC.

The chain is built from TRBV24-1 and TRBJ1-5; 7 nucleotides agree with TRBD1. The CDR3 is made up of 15 amino acids. CDR1 and CDR2 (germline): KGHDR, SFDVKD. The V gene end was trimmed by 5 bases and the J gene end by 1 base; junction bases not matched to a gene: 4. In DNA form, the CDR3 reads TGTGCCACCAGTGGGACAGGTCGGAGCAATCAGCCCCAGCATTTT. This gives the protein CATSGTGRSNQPQHF.

The chain employs TRBV19 and TRBJ1-3; weak D call: TRBD1 (5 bases). The CDR3 contains 16 residues. Trimming took 5 bases from V and 3 from J, leaving 17 bases between them. Germline CDR1 and CDR2: LNHDA and SQIVND (reference sequence). The CDR3 region is CASSRGESGRGNTIYF. The CDR3 DNA reads TGTGCCAGTAGTCGAGGGGAATCGGGGCGTGGAAACACCATATATTTT. The whole variable domain, remainder taken from reference TRBV19 and TRBJ1-3, is DGGITQSPKYLFRKEGQNVTLSCEQNLNHDAMYWYRQDPGQGLRLIYYSQIVNDFQKGDIAEGYSVSREKKESFPLTVTSAQKNPTAFYLCASSRGESGRGNTIYFGEGSWLTVV.

The V call is TRBV7-8, the J call TRBJ2-5; 9 bases line up with TRBD1. Trimming took 2 bases from V and 1 from J; bases not matched to a gene: 5. The germline V gene encodes CDR1 SGHVS and CDR2 FQNEAQ. The CDR3 loop spans 16 amino acids. CDR3 in amino acids: CASSLIDRGIQETQYF. CDR3 in DNA: TGTGCCAGCAGCTTAATTGACAGGGGGATCCAAGAGACCCAGTACTTC.